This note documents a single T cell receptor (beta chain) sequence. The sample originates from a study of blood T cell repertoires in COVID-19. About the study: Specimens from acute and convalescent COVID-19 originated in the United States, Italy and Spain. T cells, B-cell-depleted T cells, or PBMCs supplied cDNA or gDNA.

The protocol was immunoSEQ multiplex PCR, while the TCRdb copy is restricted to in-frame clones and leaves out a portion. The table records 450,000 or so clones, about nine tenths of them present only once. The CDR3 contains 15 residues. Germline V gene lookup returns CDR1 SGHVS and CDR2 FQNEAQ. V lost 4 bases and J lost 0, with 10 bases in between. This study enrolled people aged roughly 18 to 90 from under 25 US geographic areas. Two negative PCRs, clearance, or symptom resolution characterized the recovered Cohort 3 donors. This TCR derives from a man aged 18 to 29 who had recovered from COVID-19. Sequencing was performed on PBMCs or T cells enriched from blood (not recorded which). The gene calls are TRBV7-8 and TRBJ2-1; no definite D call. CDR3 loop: CASSSRLYSYNEQFF. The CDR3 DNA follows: TGTGCCAGCAGCTCCAGGCTTTACTCCTACAATGAGCAGTTCTTC.